Reported below is one TCR beta chain. V lost 6 bases, J lost 0 bases, and 4 bases stayed unmatched. This CDR3 region has 15 residues. From germline, CDR1 is KGHSH and CDR2 LQKENI. Original analysis: Reference gene primer amplification yielded estimated nucleated cell counts. The assay was immunoSEQ multiplex PCR, and TCRdb's table has in-frame clones only and misses some. V and J calls and clone size follow that table, whereas D and trimming were derived from the DNA. The data show 200,000 to 250,000 clones, almost 90% seen once. The data belong to a study of blood T cell repertoires in COVID-19. Across the whole study: T cells, B-cell-depleted T cells, or PBMCs supplied cDNA or gDNA.

Sequences were obtained from peripheral blood. This TCR came from a woman aged 60-70 years with acute or convalescent COVID-19. The chain carries TRBV18 and TRBJ2-1; TRBD1 aligns across 8 bases. The CDR3 DNA is TGTGCCAGCTCCCAGGGACAGGCCTCCTACAATGAGCAGTTCTTC. Protein product: CASSQGQASYNEQFF. Together with reference TRBV18 and TRBJ2-1, the CDR3 gives the full variable domain: NAGVMQNPRHLVRRRGQEARLRCSPMKGHSHVYWYRQLPEEGLKFMVYLQKENIIDESGMPKERFSAEFPKEGPSILRIQQVVRGDSAAYFCASSQGQASYNEQFFGPGTRLTVL.